This is a list of T cell receptor beta chains from one sample in a study of HIV-infected patients and healthy controls. TCRdb fed the 5' RACE reads into MiXCR, producing one record per CDR3 protein. Among around 64,000 distinct CDR3 sequences listed, approximately 15% were seen once. The material sequenced was CD4+ T cells from blood. The origin of the receptors is a human donor in good health. Each CDR3 is given with its conserved first and last residue. D genes are given only for firm matches. Clone size, where shown, is once, few, many, or a class for clones that have expanded.

CDR3 protein: CASSLLAGSYNEQFF
CDR3 DNA: TGTGCCAGCAGTCTTTTAGCGGGGTCCTACAATGAGCAGTTCTTC
clone size: NA
J gene: TRBJ2-1
D gene: TRBD2
V gene: TRBV6-2/TRBV6-3

CDR3 protein: CASSLDWQEAIYF
CDR3 DNA: TGTGCCAGCAGCTTAGACTGGCAGGAGGCCATATATTTT
clone size: many
J gene: TRBJ1-3
D gene: NA
V gene: TRBV7-2

CDR3 protein: CASSSGLAGTDTQYF
CDR3 DNA: TGTGCCAGCAGCTCGGGACTAGCGGGCACAGATACGCAGTATTTT
clone size: many
J gene: TRBJ2-3
D gene: TRBD2
V gene: TRBV7-2

CDR3 protein: CSVVWAGVAFRAEAFF
CDR3 DNA: TGCAGCGTTGTTTGGGCAGGAGTAGCGTTCAGGGCTGAAGCTTTCTTT
clone size: NA
J gene: TRBJ1-1
D gene: NA
V gene: TRBV29-1

CDR3 protein: CATSGALDTQYF
CDR3 DNA: TGTGCCACCAGTGGAGCCCTAGATACGCAGTATTTT
clone size: NA
J gene: TRBJ2-3
D gene: NA
V gene: TRBV24-1

CDR3 protein: CASSEYGGWGSTGELFF
CDR3 DNA: TGTGCCAGCAGTGAATATGGGGGTTGGGGGTCCACCGGGGAGCTGTTTTTT
clone size: few
J gene: TRBJ2-2
D gene: NA
V gene: TRBV25-1

CDR3 protein: CASSQGRTGRQFF
CDR3 DNA: TGTGCCAGCAGCCAAGGGAGGACAGGGAGGCAGTTCTTC
clone size: NA
J gene: TRBJ2-1
D gene: TRBD1
V gene: TRBV3-1

CDR3 protein: CASSLHKDALASNSPLHF
CDR3 DNA: TGTGCCAGCAGCTTGCATAAGGACGCCCTCGCAAGTAATTCACCCCTCCACTTT
clone size: few
J gene: TRBJ1-6
D gene: NA
V gene: TRBV5-5

CDR3 protein: CASNRSGNPGQPQHF
CDR3 DNA: TGTGCCAGCAACAGATCAGGGAACCCCGGGCAGCCCCAGCATTTT
clone size: NA
J gene: TRBJ1-5
D gene: NA
V gene: TRBV6-6

CDR3 protein: CASSLSGRPGDTQYF
CDR3 DNA: TGTGCCAGCAGCTTATCAGGGAGACCAGGGGATACGCAGTATTTT
clone size: NA
J gene: TRBJ2-3
D gene: NA
V gene: TRBV5-5

CDR3 protein: CASSPVTATGELFF
CDR3 DNA: TGTGCCAGCTCACCAGTTACGGCCACCGGGGAGCTGTTTTTT
clone size: NA
J gene: TRBJ2-2
D gene: NA
V gene: TRBV18

CDR3 protein: CASSPLTEAFF
CDR3 DNA: TGTGCCAGCTCACCACTCACTGAAGCTTTCTTT
clone size: NA
J gene: TRBJ1-1
D gene: NA
V gene: TRBV18

CDR3 protein: CASSIQGARDEQFF
CDR3 DNA: TGTGCCAGCAGCATCCAGGGGGCAAGGGATGAGCAGTTCTTC
clone size: NA
J gene: TRBJ2-1
D gene: TRBD1
V gene: TRBV11-2

CDR3 protein: CASSSTTTDTQYF
CDR3 DNA: TGCGCCAGCAGCTCGACCACCACAGATACGCAGTATTTT
clone size: NA
J gene: TRBJ2-3
D gene: NA
V gene: TRBV5-1

CDR3 protein: CASSSWSGTQYF
CDR3 DNA: TGTGCCAGCAGTTCCTGGTCGGGTACGCAGTATTTT
clone size: many
J gene: TRBJ2-3
D gene: NA
V gene: TRBV28

CDR3 protein: CASSGPSGPDTQYF
CDR3 DNA: TGTGCCAGCAGCGGACCAAGCGGTCCAGATACGCAGTATTTT
clone size: many
J gene: TRBJ2-3
D gene: NA
V gene: TRBV6-2/TRBV6-3

CDR3 protein: CASTTYSNQPQHF
CDR3 DNA: TGTGCCAGCACGACATATAGCAATCAGCCCCAGCATTTT
clone size: NA
J gene: TRBJ1-5
D gene: NA
V gene: TRBV2

CDR3 protein: CSARDVQGRYNEQFF
CDR3 DNA: TGCAGTGCTAGAGATGTCCAGGGCAGATACAATGAGCAGTTCTTC
clone size: NA
J gene: TRBJ2-1
D gene: NA
V gene: TRBV20-1

CDR3 protein: CATTATYTDTQYF
CDR3 DNA: TGTGCCACCACGGCCACTTACACAGATACGCAGTATTTT
clone size: NA
J gene: TRBJ2-3
D gene: NA
V gene: TRBV19

CDR3 protein: CASGAGTDTQYF
CDR3 DNA: TGTGCCAGCGGCGCGGGCACAGATACGCAGTATTTT
clone size: many
J gene: TRBJ2-3
D gene: NA
V gene: TRBV25-1

CDR3 protein: CASSAVGSGGFIETQYF
CDR3 DNA: TGTGCCAGCAGCGCCGTGGGTAGCGGGGGGTTTATAGAGACCCAGTACTTC
clone size: few
J gene: TRBJ2-5
D gene: TRBD2
V gene: TRBV7-6

CDR3 protein: CASNPQILPSNQPQHF
CDR3 DNA: TGTGCCAGCAATCCCCAGATTCTCCCCAGCAATCAGCCCCAGCATTTT
clone size: NA
J gene: TRBJ1-5
D gene: NA
V gene: TRBV6-1

CDR3 protein: CASSTPRTGRSYEQYF
CDR3 DNA: TGTGCCAGTAGTACCCCTCGGACAGGGCGATCCTACGAGCAGTACTTC
clone size: few
J gene: TRBJ2-7
D gene: TRBD1
V gene: TRBV19

CDR3 protein: CATKAGAADTQYF
CDR3 DNA: TGTGCCACCAAAGCGGGGGCGGCAGATACGCAGTATTTT
clone size: few
J gene: TRBJ2-3
D gene: TRBD2
V gene: TRBV12-3/TRBV12-4

CDR3 protein: CASSLVTNREFF
CDR3 DNA: TGTGCCAGCAGCCTAGTGACCAACCGGGAGTTCTTC
clone size: few
J gene: TRBJ2-1
D gene: NA
V gene: TRBV7-9

CDR3 protein: CATGTAHGWEGTDTQYF
CDR3 DNA: TGTGCCACCGGGACAGCTCATGGATGGGAAGGCACAGATACGCAGTATTTT
clone size: few
J gene: TRBJ2-3
D gene: TRBD1
V gene: TRBV24-1

CDR3 protein: CASSGYNEQFF
CDR3 DNA: TGTGCCAGCAGCGGGTACAATGAGCAGTTCTTC
clone size: few
J gene: TRBJ2-1
D gene: NA
V gene: TRBV25-1

CDR3 protein: CASSFLAVETQYF
CDR3 DNA: TGTGCCAGCAGCTTCCTAGCCGTGGAGACCCAGTACTTC
clone size: NA
J gene: TRBJ2-5
D gene: NA
V gene: TRBV7-2

CDR3 protein: CATSRERGSYGYTF
CDR3 DNA: TGTGCCACCAGCAGAGAGCGGGGTTCCTATGGCTACACCTTC
clone size: NA
J gene: TRBJ1-2
D gene: NA
V gene: TRBV15

CDR3 protein: CSVEEGIVSEQFF
CDR3 DNA: TGCAGCGTTGAGGAAGGGATAGTGAGTGAGCAGTTCTTC
clone size: NA
J gene: TRBJ2-1
D gene: NA
V gene: TRBV29-1